The 29 T cell receptor beta chains reported below all come from one sample, sequenced in a study of T cell changes during pregnancy in multiple sclerosis (dated by TCRdb to between 2018 and 2020). The library relied on the immunoSEQ multiplex PCR assay. TCRdb limited this immuneACCESS table to in-frame rearrangements with V and J called. A share of clones is missing; checked studies link under half to unresolved V genes, and the rest is unexplained. In all, the sample holds under 60,000 clones, and about 91% of those were seen once. Around 0.35% of the sample is in the top ten clones. Here the sequenced sample was CD4+ T cells from peripheral blood mononuclear cells, taken in the second trimester of pregnancy. These receptors came from a female donor in good health, enrolled as a control in a pregnancy study.

The chain uses TRBV7-3 and TRBJ2-5, with D maybe TRBD2 (7 bases). The CDR3 spans 16 residues. Germline V lookup: CDR1 SGHTA, CDR2 FQGTGA. V was pared by 0 bases and J by 4 bases, with 15 bases between. CDR3: CASSLTSGGGRETQYF. CDR3 DNA sequence: TGTGCCAGCAGCTTAACGTCGGGGGGCGGTCGAGAGACCCAGTACTTC. Drawing the rest from reference TRBV7-3 and TRBJ2-5, the complete variable domain is GAGVSQTPSNKVTEKGKYVELRCDPISGHTALYWYRQSLGQGPEFLIYFQGTGAADDSGLPNDRFFAVRPEGSVSTLKIQRTERGDSAVYLCASSLTSGGGRETQYFGPGTRLLVL.

This sequence joins TRBV9 and TRBJ2-1; D is perhaps TRBD1 (5 bases). Trimming took 4 bases from V and 0 from J, leaving 11 bases between them. The CDR3 spans 15 residues. Germline V lookup: CDR1 SGDLS, CDR2 YYNGEE. CDR3 loop: CASSIGALSYNEQFF. The CDR3 DNA follows: TGTGCCAGCAGCATAGGGGCGCTCTCCTACAATGAGCAGTTCTTC.

The chain uses TRBV9 and TRBJ1-2; D is perhaps TRBD1 (5 bases). CDR1 is SGDLS and CDR2 is YYNGEE in the germline V gene. Trimming cost V 6 bases and J 3 bases, with 18 bases left between them. This CDR3 is built from 15 residues. CDR3: CASTPVAQGDYGYTF. The CDR3 region has the DNA TGTGCCAGCACCCCCGTGGCGCAGGGCGACTATGGCTACACCTTC.

The chain uses TRBV15 and TRBJ1-2; D call uncertain. Trimming pared 4 bases from V and 5 bases from J, leaving 11 bases between. Looked up from germline, CDR1 is LNHNV and CDR2 is YYDKDF (reference sequence). The CDR3 is 13 amino acids. The CDR3 coding sequence is TGTGCCACCAGCACCCCAGAAGCGTATGGCTACACCTTC. It codes for CATSTPEAYGYTF.

The V gene is TRBV7-9, the J gene TRBJ1-2, with unresolved D. Germline CDR1 and CDR2: SEHNR and FQNEAQ (reference sequence). The CDR3 extends over 13 amino acids. Deletions cut 3 bases from V and 7 bases from J, with 12 bases between. The CDR3 nucleotides are TGTGCCAGCAGCTTCATGGACTCAGGTGGCTACACCTTC. It yields the protein CASSFMDSGGYTF.

A single count supports this clone. The DNA for the CDR3 is TGTGCCAGCAGCTTAAACTTCGCAGGGGGCACTGAAGCTTTCTTT. Protein: CASSLNFAGGTEAFF. This chain joins TRBV11-3 and TRBJ1-1; TRBD1 agrees at 7 bases. The length of the CDR3 is 15 residues. V lost 2 bases and J lost 4; bases outside the gene matches: 7. CDR1 is SGHNT, CDR2 YENEEA, per germline.

The chain couples TRBV19 to TRBJ1-1; TRBD1 agrees at 9 bases. The CDR3 sequence is 12 residues long. Germline V gene sequence: CDR1 LNHDA, CDR2 SQIVND (reference sequence). V was pared by 5 bases and J by 9 bases, with 4 bases of the junction left unmatched. CDR3 residues: CASSLYRGQAFF. CDR3 DNA sequence: TGTGCCAGTAGTCTCTACAGGGGGCAAGCTTTCTTT.

This rearrangement joins TRBV6-1 to TRBJ1-5; 7 nucleotides line up with TRBD1. Losses at the gene ends were 2 bases for V and 9 bases for J; bases not matched to a gene: 13. CDR1 is MNHNS, CDR2 SASEGT, per germline. This CDR3 is 16 amino acids long. The CDR3 DNA sequence: TGTGCCAGCAGTGAACAGAGGGGGCCCACGGGAAGGCCCCAGCATTTT. It codes for CASSEQRGPTGRPQHF.

This clone has only one observation. This CDR3 is CASRGLADYNEQFF. Here the CDR3 DNA reads TGTGCCAGCAGGGGACTAGCGGACTACAATGAGCAGTTCTTC. The genes are TRBV2 and TRBJ2-1; 11 bases fit TRBD2. CDR1 SNHLY and CDR2 FYNNEI come from the germline V gene. V lost 6 bases to trimming and J lost 3 bases; unmatched junction nucleotides: 1. The CDR3 runs to 14 residues.

The rearrangement uses TRBV4-2 and TRBJ1-1, with 8 bases fitting TRBD1. With 5 bases clipped from V and 0 bases from J, the junction kept 8 bases outside the gene matches. The CDR3 extends over 16 amino acids. Germline values: CDR1 LGHNA, CDR2 YNFKEQ. The CDR3 DNA sequence: TGTGCCAGCAGCTCACACAGGGGGACGATGAACACTGAAGCTTTCTTT. Amino acids: CASSSHRGTMNTEAFF.

The chain recombines TRBV6-5 with TRBJ1-5; D not resolved. The germline CDR1 and CDR2 sequences are MNHEY and SVGAGI. The CDR3 spans 15 residues. Deletions cut 5 bases from V and 6 bases from J, with 17 bases between. The CDR3 region is CASSPGRGGSQPQHF. The CDR3 region has the DNA TGTGCCAGCAGTCCCGGGCGCGGCGGGAGTCAGCCCCAGCATTTT.

This chain connects TRBV9 to TRBJ1-4; 10 nucleotides align to TRBD1. Germline V CDR1 and CDR2: SGDLS, YYNGEE. V was clipped by 4 bases and J by 8 bases; unmatched bases: 5. This CDR3 contains 14 residues. CDR3 DNA: TGTGCCAGCAGCAGGGACAGGGGATTCGAAAAACTGTTTTTT. As protein: CASSRDRGFEKLFF.

The chain combines TRBV10-3 with TRBJ2-3; 9 nucleotides agree with TRBD2. Germline-derived CDR1 and CDR2 are ENHRY and SYGVKD. This CDR3 comprises 17 residues. The V segment lost 0 bases and the J segment 4 bases; nucleotides outside the gene matches: 8. The CDR3, as DNA: TGTGCCATCAGTGAGTCGCGCCTAGCGGGGTCCGCAGATACGCAGTATTTT. Translated: CAISESRLAGSADTQYF.

The V gene is TRBV6-5, the J gene TRBJ2-1; D uncertain. The germline CDR1 and CDR2 sequences are MNHEY and SVGAGI. This CDR3 is built from 15 residues. V was clipped by 0 bases and J by 1 base, with 7 bases between them. CDR3: CASSYSAPSYNEQFF. The DNA for the CDR3 is TGTGCCAGCAGTTACTCCGCGCCTTCCTACAATGAGCAGTTCTTC.

J is TRBJ2-7 and V is TRBV5-1; 7 nucleotides line up with TRBD1. Germline V CDR1 and CDR2: SGHRS, YFSETQ. V lost 4 bases to trimming and J lost 1 base; unmatched junction nucleotides: 5. The CDR3 is 14 amino acids. The CDR3 sequence is CASSIPGQSYEQYF. In DNA form, the CDR3 reads TGCGCCAGCAGCATACCGGGACAGTCCTACGAGCAGTACTTC.

This chain links TRBV2 with TRBJ1-4, with 10 bases that match TRBD1. The V gene's germline CDR1 is SNHLY and CDR2 FYNNEI. This CDR3 spans 13 amino acids. The junction had 1 base not matched to a gene; V was cut back by 4 bases and J by 8 bases. The CDR3 reads CASSGQGAEKLFF. In DNA form, the CDR3 reads TGTGCCAGCAGTGGACAGGGGGCAGAAAAACTGTTTTTT.

This rearrangement joins TRBV6-5 to TRBJ2-3; 8 bases are a match to TRBD1. The CDR3 is 16 residues long. Germline V lookup: CDR1 MNHEY, CDR2 SVGAGI. V lost 0 bases to trimming and J lost 4 bases; unmatched junction nucleotides: 6. The CDR3 region has the DNA TGTGCCAGCAGTTACTCCGGCAGGGGGCAAGCAGATACGCAGTATTTT. Translation: CASSYSGRGQADTQYF.

The chain recombines TRBV7-9 with TRBJ1-2; the D gene is possibly TRBD1 (6 bases). There are 13 residues in the CDR3. The V gene lost 5 bases and the J gene lost 6 bases, with 13 bases spanning the gap. CDR1 and CDR2 from the germline V gene are SEHNR and FQNEAQ (reference sequence). CDR3 DNA: TGTGCCAGCAGCCCTCGACAGGAGAATGGCTACACCTTC. This translates into CASSPRQENGYTF. The full variable domain, rest sourced from reference TRBV7-9 and TRBJ1-2, is DTGVSQNPRHKITKRGQNVTFRCDPISEHNRLYWYRQTLGQGPEFLTYFQNEAQLEKSRLLSDRFSAERPKGSFSTLEIQRTEQGDSAMYLCASSPRQENGYTFGSGTRLTVV.

The rearrangement joins TRBV4-3 to TRBJ2-3; D perhaps matches TRBD2 (5 bases). Looked up from germline, CDR1 is LGHNA and CDR2 is YSLEER. Trimming took 1 base from V and 4 from J, leaving 12 bases between them. The CDR3 covers 15 residues. The CDR3 coding sequence is TGCGCCAGCAGCCAAGGCCCGAAGGGAGCAGATACGCAGTATTTT. Translated: CASSQGPKGADTQYF.

As to this clone: A junction end diverges from the germline sequence, so it may reflect a read error. The chain uses TRBV5-4 and TRBJ1-6; D is ambiguous. This CDR3 contains 12 residues. The germline gives CDR1 SGHNT, CDR2 YYREEE (reference sequence). CDR3 sequence (DNA): TGTGCCAGCAGCTCCAATAATTCACCCCTCCACTTT. This encodes CASSSNNSPLHF.

The rearrangement links TRBV2 to TRBJ1-5; perhaps TRBD1 as D (5 bases). The V and J ends lost 6 bases and 4 bases respectively, with 10 bases between them. Germline V CDR1 and CDR2: SNHLY, FYNNEI. The CDR3 loop spans 13 amino acids. The CDR3 DNA follows: TGTGCCAGCAGCAGGGAGGGAAATCAGCCCCAGCATTTT. It translates to CASSREGNQPQHF.

The chain carries TRBV18 and TRBJ2-5; a possible D gene is TRBD2 (5 bases). Germline lookup yields CDR1 KGHSH and CDR2 LQKENI. There are 14 residues in the CDR3. Trimming removed 3 bases at V and 4 bases at J, with 12 bases between. CDR3 protein: CASSPLGVGETQYF. The CDR3 DNA is TGTGCCAGCTCACCCCTCGGGGTCGGAGAGACCCAGTACTTC.

This clone has a single count. The chain links TRBV5-4 to TRBJ1-1, with D possibly TRBD1 on 6 matching bases. Germline values: CDR1 SGHNT, CDR2 YYREEE (reference sequence). V dropped 1 base and J dropped 0 bases, with 13 bases sitting between them. This CDR3 contains 16 residues. As DNA, the CDR3 is TGTGCCAGCAGCTTGTTTACGAACAGGGTGAACACTGAAGCTTTCTTT. This gives the protein CASSLFTNRVNTEAFF. The full variable domain, rest sourced from reference TRBV5-4 and TRBJ1-1, is ETGVTQSPTHLIKTRGQQVTLRCSSQSGHNTVSWYQQALGQGPQFIFQYYREEENGRGNFPPRFSGLQFPNYSSELNVNALELDDSALYLCASSLFTNRVNTEAFFGQGTRLTVV.

This rearrangement joins TRBV5-1 to TRBJ2-3; 14 bases are a match to TRBD2. The CDR3 is 15 amino acids. CDR1 is SGHRS, CDR2 YFSETQ, per germline. V lost 4 bases, J lost 3 bases, and 1 base stayed unmatched. CDR3 DNA: TGCGCCAGCAGCCGGACTAGCGGGGGGACAGATACGCAGTATTTT. It codes for CASSRTSGGTDTQYF.

This rearrangement joins TRBV5-8 to TRBJ2-7, with 10 bases that match TRBD2. Germline CDR1 and CDR2: SGHTS and YDEGEE. Unmatched junction bases numbered 13, after V lost 0 bases and J lost 7 bases. The CDR3 totals 17 residues. The CDR3 DNA is TGTGCCAGCAGCTTGGCCGGGGGTAGCGGGGGGTTAGGGGAGCAGTACTTC. It translates to CASSLAGGSGGLGEQYF. Full variable domain (remainder filled in from reference TRBV5-8 and TRBJ2-7): EAGVTQSPTHLIKTRGQQATLRCSPISGHTSVYWYQQALGLGLQFLLWYDEGEERNRGNFPPRFSGRQFPNYSSELNVNALELEDSALYLCASSLAGGSGGLGEQYFGPGTRLTVT.

The chain couples TRBV10-1 to TRBJ2-3; D is unresolved. Trimming took off 10 bases at V and 5 bases at J, with 10 bases between the two ends. Germline CDR1 WNHNN, CDR2 SYGVQD (reference sequence). The CDR3 has 11 amino acids. The DNA for the CDR3 is TGCGCCACCCTACGTGAAGATACGCAGTATTTT. Translated, it gives CATLREDTQYF.

This chain connects TRBV7-6 to TRBJ2-1; D might be TRBD1 (6 bases). The V end lost 1 base, the J end lost 7 bases, and 17 bases lay between the germline ends. Per the germline V gene, CDR1 is SGHVS and CDR2 is FNYEAQ. The CDR3 contains 16 residues. The CDR3 loop reads CASSLEAGDRQNEQFF. The CDR3 nucleotides read TGTGCCAGCAGCTTAGAGGCAGGGGACCGGCAGAATGAGCAGTTCTTC.

The chain employs TRBV30 and TRBJ1-4; D is possibly TRBD1 (5 bases). Germline assignment: CDR1 GTSNPN and CDR2 SVGIG (reference sequence). The CDR3 totals 13 residues. Between the trimmed V and J ends, which lost 5 bases and 8 bases, there was a span of 15 bases. CDR3 region: CAWHFFGGEKLFF. In DNA, the CDR3 is TGTGCCTGGCATTTCTTTGGGGGGGAAAAACTGTTTTTT.

V is TRBV7-2 and J is TRBJ2-5; 7 bases map to TRBD1. The junction had 7 bases not matched to a gene; V was cut back by 1 base and J by 5 bases. Germline CDR1 is SGHTA and CDR2 is FQGNSA. There are 15 residues in the CDR3. CDR3 DNA sequence: TGTGCCAGCAGCTTAGTTCGAGGGGGCGGTGAGACCCAGTACTTC. Residues: CASSLVRGGGETQYF.